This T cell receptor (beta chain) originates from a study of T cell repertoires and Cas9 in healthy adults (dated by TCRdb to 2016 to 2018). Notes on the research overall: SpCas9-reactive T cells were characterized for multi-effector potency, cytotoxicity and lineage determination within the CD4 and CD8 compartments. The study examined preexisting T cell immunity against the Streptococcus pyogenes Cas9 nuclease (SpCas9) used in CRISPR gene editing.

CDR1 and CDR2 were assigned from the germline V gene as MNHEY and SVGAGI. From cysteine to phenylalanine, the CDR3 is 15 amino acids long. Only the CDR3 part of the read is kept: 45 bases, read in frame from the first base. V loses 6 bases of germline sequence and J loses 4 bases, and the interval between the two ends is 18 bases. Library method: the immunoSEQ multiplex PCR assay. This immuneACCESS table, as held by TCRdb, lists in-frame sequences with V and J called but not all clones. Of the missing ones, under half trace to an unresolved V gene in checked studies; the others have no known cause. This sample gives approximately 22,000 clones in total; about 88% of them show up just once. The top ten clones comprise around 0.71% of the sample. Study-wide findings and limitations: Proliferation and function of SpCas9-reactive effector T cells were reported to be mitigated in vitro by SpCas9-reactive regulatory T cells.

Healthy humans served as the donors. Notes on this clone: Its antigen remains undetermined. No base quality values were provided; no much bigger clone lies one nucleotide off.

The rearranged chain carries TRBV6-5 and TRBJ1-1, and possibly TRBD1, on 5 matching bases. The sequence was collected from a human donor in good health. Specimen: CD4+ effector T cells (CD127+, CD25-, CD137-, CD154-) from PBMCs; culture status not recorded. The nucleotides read TGTGCCAGCAGGCACCCGGGGGGGATGACCACTGAAGCTTTCTTT. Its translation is CASRHPGGMTTEAFF.